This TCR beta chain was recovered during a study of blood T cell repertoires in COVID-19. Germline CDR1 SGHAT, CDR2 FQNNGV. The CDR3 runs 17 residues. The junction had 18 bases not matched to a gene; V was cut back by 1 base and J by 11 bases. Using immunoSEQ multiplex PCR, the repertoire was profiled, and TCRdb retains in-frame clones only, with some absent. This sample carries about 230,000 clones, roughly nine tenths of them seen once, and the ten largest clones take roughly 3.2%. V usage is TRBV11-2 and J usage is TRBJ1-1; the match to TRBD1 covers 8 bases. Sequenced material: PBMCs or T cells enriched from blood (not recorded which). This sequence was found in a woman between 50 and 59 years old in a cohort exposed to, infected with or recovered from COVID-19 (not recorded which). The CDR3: CASSLGPGQGRGVGAFF. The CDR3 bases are TGTGCCAGCAGCTTAGGCCCCGGACAGGGCAGGGGTGTGGGGGCTTTCTTT.